Shown below are 14 T cell receptor beta chains from a single sample sequenced in a study of blood T cell repertoires in COVID-19. Data came from immunoSEQ multiplex PCR; TCRdb stores just in-frame clones and leaves some out. The data hold some 300,000 clones, with around 90% observed a single time. Material: PBMCs or T cells enriched from blood (not recorded which). Receptor source: a woman in her 30s who had recovered from COVID-19.

The genes are TRBV3-1 (or the pseudogene TRBV3-2) and TRBJ1-3; D is unresolved. Trimming removed 2 bases from V and 2 bases from J, with 16 bases in between. CDR3 size: 17 residues. Per germline, CDR1 LGHDT and CDR2 YNNKEL (reference sequence). The CDR3 DNA follows: TGTGCCAGCAGCCAATTCTCGGCGGTGCCGGCTGGAAACACCATATATTTT. Translated: CASSQFSAVPAGNTIYF.

This rearrangement joins TRBV6-6 to TRBJ1-3, with TRBD1 matching over 7 bases. Unmatched junction bases numbered 7, after V lost 6 bases and J lost 11 bases. The CDR3 is 12 residues long. Germline-derived CDR1 and CDR2 are MNHNY and SVGAGI (reference sequence). The CDR3 nucleotides are TGTGCCAGCAGCACTACAGGGGCTTCCATATATTTT. Its protein is CASSTTGASIYF.

The chain couples TRBV30 to TRBJ1-1; D is undetermined. Germline CDR1 GTSNPN, CDR2 SVGIG (reference sequence). V was cut by 0 bases and J by 0 bases, with 11 bases left in between. CDR3 length: 15 amino acids. The CDR3 DNA is TGTGCCTGGAGTGTAAATAGAGCCTTGAACACTGAAGCTTTCTTT. It yields the protein CAWSVNRALNTEAFF.

The V and J genes are TRBV24-1 and TRBJ2-2; 12 bases are shared with TRBD2. CDR1 is KGHDR and CDR2 is SFDVKD in the germline V gene. CDR3 size: 18 residues. The V and J ends lost 5 bases and 9 bases, in that order; junction bases with no gene match: 15. Here the CDR3 DNA reads TGTGCCACCAGTGCTGCGACTAGCGGGAGATATAGGAGCCGGGAGCTGTTTTTT. Its translation: CATSAATSGRYRSRELFF.

This chain connects TRBV15 to TRBJ1-2, with D possibly TRBD1 on 6 matching bases. This CDR3 contains 15 residues. Per germline, CDR1 LNHNV and CDR2 YYDKDF (reference sequence). V was trimmed by 2 bases and J by 11 bases, leaving 21 bases between them. The CDR3 DNA sequence: TGTGCCACCAGCAGACACAGGGCGGATGGAGAGGGGTACACCTTC. This gives the protein CATSRHRADGEGYTF.

V is TRBV28 and J is TRBJ1-2; D possibly corresponds to TRBD1 (6 bases). V was cut by 7 bases and J by 5 bases, with 26 bases left in between. CDR1 is MDHEN, CDR2 SYDVKM, per germline. The CDR3 loop spans 17 amino acids. CDR3 sequence reads: CASKTGSSLQGWYGYTF. CDR3 coding DNA: TGTGCCAGCAAAACAGGGTCATCATTACAGGGATGGTATGGCTACACCTTC.

The chain uses TRBV11-2 and TRBJ1-3; TRBD1 agrees at 8 bases. Trimming took 3 bases from V and 4 from J; bases not matched to a gene: 8. CDR3 length: 16 amino acids. Germline V gene lookup returns CDR1 SGHAT and CDR2 FQNNGV. CDR3 bases: TGTGCCAGCAGCTTGCTCCAGGGGGCGGGCGGAAACACCATATATTTT. Amino acid sequence: CASSLLQGAGGNTIYF.

V gene TRBV4-1 combines with J gene TRBJ1-4, with D uncertain. This CDR3 has 15 amino acids. Trimming stripped 1 base from V and 7 bases from J, with 13 bases between. Germline CDR1 and CDR2: MGHRA and YSYEKL. The chain's CDR3 is CASSQVTNRGEKLFF. CDR3 DNA: TGCGCCAGCAGCCAAGTAACCAATCGGGGTGAAAAACTGTTTTTT.

This chain links TRBV6-5 with TRBJ1-1; the D gene is possibly TRBD1 (5 bases). CDR1 and CDR2 from the germline V gene are MNHEY and SVGAGI. V was cut by 0 bases and J by 7 bases, with 12 bases left in between. The CDR3 sequence is 14 residues long. The DNA of the CDR3 is TGTGCCAGCAGTTACTCGACAGAGCATTATGAAGCTTTCTTT. The encoded protein is CASSYSTEHYEAFF.

This clone came up once. The CDR3 nucleotides read TGCGCCAGCAGTCACGACTCCGGAAACACCATATATTTT. Protein: CASSHDSGNTIYF. This sequence joins TRBV5-1 and TRBJ1-3; D remains unclear. Trimming pared 5 bases from V and 4 bases from J, leaving 10 bases between. Per germline, CDR1 SGHRS and CDR2 YFSETQ. The CDR3 consists of 13 residues. Full variable domain (remainder filled in from reference TRBV5-1 and TRBJ1-3): KAGVTQTPRYLIKTRGQQVTLSCSPISGHRSVSWYQQTPGQGLQFLFEYFSETQRNKGNFPGRFSGRQFSNSRSEMNVSTLELGDSALYLCASSHDSGNTIYFGEGSWLTVV.

This sequence joins TRBV2 and TRBJ2-3; TRBD2 is a possible D gene (5 bases). Germline V CDR1 and CDR2: SNHLY, FYNNEI. Trimming removed 1 base at V and 3 bases at J, with 11 bases between. This CDR3 region has 15 residues. CDR3 DNA: TGTGCCAGCAGTGAAGTACCGGGAATTACAGATACGCAGTATTTT. Protein: CASSEVPGITDTQYF.

The chain carries TRBV12-3 or TRBV12-4 and TRBJ1-4; 7 bases line up with TRBD1. The V and J ends lost 6 bases and 10 bases, in that order; junction bases with no gene match: 8. This CDR3 has 13 residues. The CDR3 nucleotides are TGTGCCAGCAGCCGCGGGGACAGAGGAAAACTGTTTTTT. Encoded protein: CASSRGDRGKLFF.

This rearrangement joins TRBV5-8 to TRBJ2-5, with 9 bases that match TRBD1. Germline trimming cut 4 bases from V and 5 bases from J; bases unmatched to any gene: 6. Germline V gene sequence: CDR1 SGHTS, CDR2 YDEGEE. The CDR3 length is 14 residues. The DNA of the CDR3 is TGTGCCAGCAGCATCGGGACAGGGTTGGAGACCCAGTACTTC. Translation gives CASSIGTGLETQYF.

The chain is built from TRBV6-2 or TRBV6-3 and TRBJ2-3; D gene uncertain. The germline gives CDR1 MNHEY, CDR2 SVGEGT. Trimming removed 0 bases at V and 2 bases at J, with 12 bases between. The CDR3 extends over 16 amino acids. CDR3 nucleotides: TGTGCCAGCAGTTACTCTTTCCAGGTTTACACAGATACGCAGTATTTT. Amino acids: CASSYSFQVYTDTQYF.